This T cell receptor (beta chain) appears in the sequencing data of a study of lymphopenia after photon versus proton radiotherapy. Whole-study findings and limits: After the lymphocyte nadir, photon-treated repertoires showed oligoclonal expansion, especially of CD8+ Temra cells. Photon-treated patients lost naive T cells and TCR diversity; proton-treated stayed stable. In patients who died, overall survival fell as post-nadir TCR diversity dropped more.

CDR1 is MNHEY, CDR2 SVGAGI, per germline. Trimming removed 6 bases at V and 5 bases at J, with 9 bases between. This CDR3 spans 12 amino acids. Assay used: immunoSEQ multiplex PCR; TCRdb lists only in-frame clones, some missing. Counted here are approximately 150,000 clones, roughly nine tenths occurring once; the ten biggest clones make up roughly 4.7%. About this clone itself: The antigen remains unidentified.

The specimen comprised peripheral blood, sampled from a patient treated with photon-based radiotherapy. The receptor comes from a man aged 45-65 years with gastric cancer. The rearrangement joins TRBV6-5 to TRBJ2-3; D gene unclear. CDR3 DNA: TGTGCCAGCAGCCGTCTTGGAGATACGCAGTATTTT. Encoded protein: CASSRLGDTQYF.